These T cell receptor beta chains were read from a single sample in a study of cytomegalovirus exposure and HLA in healthy donors. Sequencing used immunoSEQ multiplex PCR; TCRdb keeps in-frame clones, though not all of them. The sample consists of around 100,000 clones, 70% of them appearing once. Sequenced material: PBMCs. Every receptor here comes from a man in his forties in good health and CMV-seropositive. The CDR3 runs from the conserved cysteine through the conserved F or W. Each record gives: V gene, D gene, J gene, clone size, CDR3 protein, CDR3 DNA. A D gene is named only where the DNA matches it firmly. Not every row has a clone size; where given, it reads once, few, many or a size class.

TRBV2	TRBD2	TRBJ2-3	NA	CASSVKAGVPDTQYF	TGTGCCAGCAGTGTAAAAGCGGGAGTCCCAGATACGCAGTATTTT
TRBV28	NA	TRBJ2-7	NA	CASSLWGRESPYEQYF	TGTGCCAGCAGTTTATGGGGCAGGGAAAGCCCCTACGAGCAGTACTTC
TRBV6-5	TRBD2	TRBJ2-3	NA	CASSYWGGRADTQYF	TGTGCCAGCAGTTACTGGGGCGGGAGGGCAGATACGCAGTATTTT
TRBV5-6	TRBD1	TRBJ2-3	few	CASSYSGTGGNTDTQYF	TGTGCCAGCAGCTATTCCGGGACAGGGGGCAACACAGATACGCAGTATTTT
TRBV7-9	TRBD2	TRBJ2-3	NA	CASSLGGTSGRAISTQYF	TGTGCCAGCAGCTTAGGCGGGACTAGCGGGAGGGCCATCAGTACGCAGTATTTT
TRBV28	NA	TRBJ1-5	NA	CASSRDTSNQPQHF	TGTGCCAGCAGCCGGGACACCTCCAATCAGCCCCAGCATTTT
TRBV27	TRBD1	TRBJ1-5	NA	CASNLSPTGLGNQPQHF	TGTGCCAGCAATTTATCCCCGACAGGGCTTGGCAATCAGCCCCAGCATTTT
TRBV28	NA	TRBJ1-1	NA	CASSPGAGGLTEAFF	TGTGCCAGCAGCCCCGGGGCGGGGGGCCTAACTGAAGCTTTCTTT
TRBV19	NA	TRBJ1-2	NA	CASTPSQGGYGYTF	TGTGCCAGTACCCCAAGCCAGGGAGGCTATGGCTACACCTTC
TRBV6-1	NA	TRBJ1-6	NA	CASSEWQGINSPLHF	TGTGCCAGCAGTGAATGGCAGGGGATCAATTCACCCCTCCACTTT
TRBV10-3	TRBD2	TRBJ2-7	NA	CAISESASGSLYF	TGTGCCATCAGTGAGTCGGCTAGCGGGTCCCTGTACTTC
TRBV10-2	TRBD2	TRBJ2-7	NA	CASIGTSGKHEQYF	TGCGCCAGCATCGGGACTAGCGGGAAACACGAGCAGTACTTC
TRBV4-3	TRBD2	TRBJ2-1	NA	CASSQDLERDTLNEQFF	TGCGCCAGCAGCCAAGACCTGGAGCGGGATACCCTTAATGAGCAGTTCTTC
TRBV5-5	TRBD1	TRBJ1-2	NA	CASSYGTAYGYTF	TGTGCCAGCAGCTACGGGACAGCCTATGGCTACACCTTC
TRBV6-5	NA	TRBJ2-4	many	CASSYRPGAKNIQYF	TGTGCCAGCAGTTACCGTCCGGGGGCCAAAAACATTCAGTACTTC
TRBV30	NA	TRBJ2-1	few	CASARGWGNEQFF	TGTGCCTCCGCACGGGGATGGGGCAATGAGCAGTTCTTC
TRBV2	NA	TRBJ1-5	NA	CASSTANQPQHF	TGTGCCAGCTCTACCGCGAATCAGCCCCAGCATTTT
TRBV7-8	NA	TRBJ2-3	few	CASSLTGYTDTQYF	TGTGCCAGCAGCTTAACGGGTTACACAGATACGCAGTATTTT
TRBV28	TRBD1	TRBJ2-2	few	CASSSGTANTGELFF	TGTGCCAGCAGTTCCGGGACAGCGAACACCGGGGAGCTGTTTTTT
TRBV5-1	NA	TRBJ1-3	once	CASSFSGTPTLGNTIYF	TGCGCCAGCAGCTTCTCCGGGACACCAACGCTTGGAAACACCATATATTTT
TRBV30	NA	TRBJ1-1	NA	CAWRSGVGRRAFF	TGTGCCTGGAGAAGTGGGGTAGGGCGGAGGGCTTTCTTT
TRBV19	TRBD2	TRBJ2-1	NA	CASSGWTSGRMEEQFF	TGTGCCAGTAGTGGATGGACTAGCGGGAGGATGGAGGAGCAGTTCTTC
TRBV7-9	NA	TRBJ2-2	NA	CASSPLPSTGELFF	TGTGCCAGCAGCCCCCTTCCGTCCACCGGGGAGCTGTTTTTT
TRBV5-6	TRBD1	TRBJ1-1	NA	CASSEYNRGNTEAFF	TGTGCCAGCAGCGAATATAACAGGGGGAACACTGAAGCTTTCTTT
TRBV10-3	NA	TRBJ2-7	NA	CAISERTGIYEQYF	TGTGCCATCAGTGAAAGAACAGGGATCTACGAGCAGTACTTC
TRBV27	TRBD2	TRBJ2-1	NA	CASSSGTSDEQFF	TGTGCCAGCAGCTCCGGGACTAGCGATGAGCAGTTCTTC
TRBV5-1	NA	TRBJ1-1	NA	CASSDGTPDEAFF	TGCGCCAGCAGCGACGGGACTCCCGATGAAGCTTTCTTT
TRBV4-1	NA	TRBJ1-4	NA	CASSQEDSNEKLFF	TGCGCCAGCAGCCAAGAAGACAGTAATGAAAAACTGTTTTTT